This T cell receptor beta chain was sequenced during a study of CD4 T cells in relation to SARS-CoV-2 and coronaviruses. The overall study: ViraFEST: approximately 10-day antigen culture of PBMCs, then TCR beta CDR3 sequencing. Negative control cultures got HIV-1 Nef peptides or no peptide.

Repertoires were generated with immunoSEQ multiplex PCR, while TCRdb's copy carries only in-frame clones and drops some. In the table there are under 25,000 clones, around 78% of which are singletons. Study-wide results and limits: Crossreactive clones expanded significantly less to SARS-CoV-2 than monoreactive clones. In around 60% of donors, memory CD4+ clonotypes crossrecognized SARS-CoV-2 and at least one common cold coronavirus spike.

A note on this clone: Its specificity is unknown.

CD4+ T cells from unexposed donors were obtained before the COVID-19 pandemic (2011-2018). The cells were cultured for 9 to 11 days before CD4+ T cells were isolated. Sequencing input: CD4+ T cells from PBMCs, cultured in vitro. The receptor's source is a human donor in good health.

The CDR3 loop is CASSLMGQGAGTQYF. DNA for the CDR3: TGTGCCAGCAGTTTGATGGGACAGGGGGCAGGTACGCAGTATTTT. The rearrangement links TRBV28 to TRBJ2-3; the match to TRBD1 covers 12 bases. The CDR3 is made up of 15 amino acids. Germline lookup yields CDR1 MDHEN and CDR2 SYDVKM. The junction had 6 bases not matched to a gene; V was cut back by 3 bases and J by 8 bases.